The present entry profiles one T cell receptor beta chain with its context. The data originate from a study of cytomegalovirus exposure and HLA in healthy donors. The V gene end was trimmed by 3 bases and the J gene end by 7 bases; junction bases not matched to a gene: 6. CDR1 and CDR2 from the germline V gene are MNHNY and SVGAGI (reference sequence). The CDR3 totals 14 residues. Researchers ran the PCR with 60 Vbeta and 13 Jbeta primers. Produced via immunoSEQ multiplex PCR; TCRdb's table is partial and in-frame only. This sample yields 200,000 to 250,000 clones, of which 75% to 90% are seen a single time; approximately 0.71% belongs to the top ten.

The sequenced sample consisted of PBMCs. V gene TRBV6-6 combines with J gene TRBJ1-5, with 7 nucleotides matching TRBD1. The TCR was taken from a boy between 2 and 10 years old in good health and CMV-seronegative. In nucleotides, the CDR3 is TGTGCCAGCAGTTATTCGGGCAGGGGGCAGCCCCAGCATTTT. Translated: CASSYSGRGQPQHF.